One sample yielded the 4 T cell receptor beta chains listed below, sequenced in a study of T cell changes during pregnancy in multiple sclerosis. Some clones are missing from TCRdb's copy, which holds only in-frame ones; the method was immunoSEQ multiplex PCR. The data contain tens of thousands of clones, 90% of them singletons. The starting material was CD8+ T cells from peripheral blood mononuclear cells, obtained in the second trimester of pregnancy. Every receptor here comes from a female donor with multiple sclerosis, enrolled in a pregnancy study.

This chain uses TRBV29-1 with TRBJ2-5, with D possibly TRBD2 on 5 matching bases. Per germline, CDR1 SQVTM and CDR2 ANQGSEA. This CDR3 contains 12 residues. V was cut by 5 bases and J by 7 bases, with 14 bases left in between. CDR3: CSVPASIGTQYF. In DNA form, the CDR3 reads TGCAGCGTTCCAGCTAGCATCGGGACCCAGTACTTC. Supplemented by reference TRBV29-1 and TRBJ2-5, the full variable domain reads SAVISQKPSRDICQRGTSLTIQCQVDSQVTMMFWYRQQPGQSLTLIATANQGSEATYESGFVIDKFPISRPNLTFSTLTVSNMSPEDSSIYLCSVPASIGTQYFGPGTRLLVL.

The J gene is TRBJ2-1, the V gene TRBV7-9, with D maybe TRBD1 (6 bases). The ends were cut back, 5 bases at V and 10 bases at J, with 9 bases in the middle. The germline V gene has CDR1 SEHNR and CDR2 FQNEAQ (reference sequence). The CDR3 runs to 11 residues. CDR3 amino acids: CASSPGTEQFF. In DNA, the CDR3 is TGTGCCAGCAGCCCAGGGACAGAGCAGTTCTTC.

CDR3 DNA: TGTGCCAGCAGCTCTTGGGACAGAGCCTACGAGCAGTACTTC. It is translated as CASSSWDRAYEQYF. This chain joins TRBV5-4 and TRBJ2-7, with TRBD1 matching 7 bases. Per the germline V gene, CDR1 is SGHNT and CDR2 is YYREEE (reference sequence). This CDR3 has 14 amino acids. V shed 3 bases, J shed 2 bases, and the junction held 5 bases outside the gene matches.

The CDR3 sequence is CASRLAGTLLFGELFF. DNA for the CDR3: TGCGCCAGCAGGCTGGCCGGGACACTCCTTTTTGGGGAGCTGTTTTTT. The chain is built from TRBV5-1 and TRBJ2-2; D possibly corresponds to TRBD1 (6 bases). The V end lost 5 bases, the J end lost 8 bases, and 22 bases lay between the germline ends. From germline, CDR1 is SGHRS and CDR2 YFSETQ. The CDR3 totals 16 residues.